This T cell receptor (beta chain) was retrieved from a study of T cells after somatic rescue of genetic block. The protocol was immunoSEQ multiplex PCR, while the TCRdb copy is restricted to in-frame clones and leaves out a portion. The sample records 45,000 to 70,000 clones, 90% to 96% being singletons. The CDR3 covers 15 residues. V was pared by 10 bases and J by 3 bases, with 5 bases of the junction left unmatched. Germline values: CDR1 ENHRY, CDR2 SYGVKD. Sequencing was performed on peripheral blood mononuclear cells (PBMCs). The chain has TRBV10-3 and TRBJ2-1, with TRBD2 matching over 14 bases. The clonotype originates from a child under two years old. CDR3 loop: CATGLAGAIYNEQFF. The CDR3 DNA is TGTGCCACGGGACTAGCGGGAGCGATCTACAATGAGCAGTTCTTC.